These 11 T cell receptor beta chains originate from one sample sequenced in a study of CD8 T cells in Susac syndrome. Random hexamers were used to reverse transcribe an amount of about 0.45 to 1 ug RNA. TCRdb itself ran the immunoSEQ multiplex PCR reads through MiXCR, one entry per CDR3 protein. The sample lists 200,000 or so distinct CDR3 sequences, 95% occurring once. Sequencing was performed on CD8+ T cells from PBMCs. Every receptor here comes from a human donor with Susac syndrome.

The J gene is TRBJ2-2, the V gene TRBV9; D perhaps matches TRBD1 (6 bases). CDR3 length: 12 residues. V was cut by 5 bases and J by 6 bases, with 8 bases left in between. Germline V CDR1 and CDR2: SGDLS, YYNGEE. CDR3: CASRQGAGELFF. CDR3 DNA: TGTGCCAGCAGACAGGGCGCCGGGGAGCTGTTTTTT. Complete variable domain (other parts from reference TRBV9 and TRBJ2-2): DSGVTQTPKHLITATGQRVTLRCSPRSGDLSVYWYQQSLDQGLQFLIQYYNGEERAKGNILERFSAQQFPDLHSELNLSSLELGDSALYFCASRQGAGELFFGEGSRLTVL.

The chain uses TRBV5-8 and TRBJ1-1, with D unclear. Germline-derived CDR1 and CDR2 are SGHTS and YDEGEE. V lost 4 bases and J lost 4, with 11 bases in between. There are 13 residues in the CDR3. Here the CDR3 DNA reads TGTGCCAGCAGCCATCGGGGAATCACTGAAGCTTTCTTT. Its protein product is CASSHRGITEAFF.

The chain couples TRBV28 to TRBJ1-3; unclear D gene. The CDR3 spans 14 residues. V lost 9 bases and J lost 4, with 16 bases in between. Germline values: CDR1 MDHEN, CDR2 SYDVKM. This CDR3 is CASRPRSRGNTIYF. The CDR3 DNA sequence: TGTGCCAGTAGACCCCGCTCGCGCGGAAACACCATATATTTT.

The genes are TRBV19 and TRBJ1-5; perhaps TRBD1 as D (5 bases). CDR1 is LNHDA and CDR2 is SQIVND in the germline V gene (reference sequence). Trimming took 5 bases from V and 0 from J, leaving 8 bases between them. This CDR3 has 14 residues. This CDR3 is CASSVGHSNQPQHF. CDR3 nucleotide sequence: TGTGCCAGTAGTGTCGGACATAGCAATCAGCCCCAGCATTTT. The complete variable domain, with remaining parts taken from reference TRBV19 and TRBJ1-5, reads DGGITQSPKYLFRKEGQNVTLSCEQNLNHDAMYWYRQDPGQGLRLIYYSQIVNDFQKGDIAEGYSVSREKKESFPLTVTSAQKNPTAFYLCASSVGHSNQPQHFGDGTRLSIL.

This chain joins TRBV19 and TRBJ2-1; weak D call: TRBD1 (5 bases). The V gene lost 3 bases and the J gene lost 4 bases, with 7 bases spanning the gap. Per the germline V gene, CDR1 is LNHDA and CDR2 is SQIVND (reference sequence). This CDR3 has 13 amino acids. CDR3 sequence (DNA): TGTGCCAGTAGTATTTCAGGGTACAATGAGCAGTTCTTC. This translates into CASSISGYNEQFF.

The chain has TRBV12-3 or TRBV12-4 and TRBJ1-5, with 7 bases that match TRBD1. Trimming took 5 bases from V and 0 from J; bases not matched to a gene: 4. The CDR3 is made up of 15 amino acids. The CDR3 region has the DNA TGTGCCAGCAGTAGACAGGGCGATAGCAATCAGCCCCAGCATTTT. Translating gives CASSRQGDSNQPQHF.

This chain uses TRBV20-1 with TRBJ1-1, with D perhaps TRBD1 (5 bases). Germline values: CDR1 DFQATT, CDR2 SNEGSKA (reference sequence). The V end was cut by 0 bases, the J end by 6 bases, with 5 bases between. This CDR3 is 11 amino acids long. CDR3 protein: CSAREGAEAFF. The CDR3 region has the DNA TGCAGTGCTAGAGAGGGGGCTGAAGCTTTCTTT.

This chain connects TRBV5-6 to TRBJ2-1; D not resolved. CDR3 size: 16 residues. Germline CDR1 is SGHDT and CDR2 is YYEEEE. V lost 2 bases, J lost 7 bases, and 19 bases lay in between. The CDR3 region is CASSFLTGLRGNEQFF. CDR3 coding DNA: TGTGCCAGCAGCTTCCTGACGGGCCTTAGAGGAAATGAGCAGTTCTTC.

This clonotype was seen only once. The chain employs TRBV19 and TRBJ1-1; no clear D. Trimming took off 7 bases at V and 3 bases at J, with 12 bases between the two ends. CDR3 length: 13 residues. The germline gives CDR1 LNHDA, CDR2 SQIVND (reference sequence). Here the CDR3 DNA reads TGTGCCAGTACCGACATGGTCGACACTGAAGCTTTCTTT. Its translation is CASTDMVDTEAFF.

The CDR3 spells CASSLATNNEQFF. CDR3 nucleotides: TGTGCCAGCAGCTTGGCGACTAACAATGAGCAGTTCTTC. The chain joins TRBV5-4 to TRBJ2-1; perhaps TRBD2 as D (5 bases). With 0 bases removed from V and 5 bases from J, the gap between germline ends came to 6 bases. The CDR3 contains 13 residues. Germline CDR1 is SGHNT and CDR2 is YYREEE (reference sequence). The complete variable domain, with remaining parts taken from reference TRBV5-4 and TRBJ2-1, reads ETGVTQSPTHLIKTRGQQVTLRCSSQSGHNTVSWYQQALGQGPQFIFQYYREEENGRGNFPPRFSGLQFPNYSSELNVNALELDDSALYLCASSLATNNEQFFGPGTRLTVL.

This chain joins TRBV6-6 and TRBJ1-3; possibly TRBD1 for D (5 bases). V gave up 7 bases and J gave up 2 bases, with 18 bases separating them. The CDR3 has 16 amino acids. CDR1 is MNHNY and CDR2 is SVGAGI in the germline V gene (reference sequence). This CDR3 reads CASIQISGRAGNTIYF. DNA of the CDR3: TGTGCCAGCATCCAAATCTCAGGGCGGGCTGGAAACACCATATATTTT.